The rows below give T cell receptor beta chains drawn from one sample of a study of regulatory T cells in long-lasting Graves disease. Each CDR3 protein is one row after TCRdb ran MiXCR on the multiplex PCR reads. The sample holds around 460,000 distinct CDR3 sequences, 20% to 25% seen once. This sample comprised peripheral blood mononuclear cells (PBMCs), obtained when the disease was refractory, from a patient treated with antithyroid drugs. All receptors come from a female donor with Graves disease. Each CDR3 is given with its conserved first and last residue. The D gene is left open where the match is weak. Where a row states a size, it is once, few, many or the class of an expanded clone; other rows omit it.

TRBJ2-7 TRBV12-3/TRBV12-4 many TRBD2 TGTGCCAGCAGTTCCTACACGGGACTAGCGGGACGTCAGTACTTC CASSSYTGLAGRQYF
TRBJ2-5 TRBV11-2 many NA TGTGCCAGCTCCCCGGGACACATACAGACCCAGTACTTC CASSPGHIQTQYF
TRBJ1-2 TRBV28 many NA TGTGCCAGCAGGCGAACCGGGACCAACTATGGCTACACCTTC CASRRTGTNYGYTF
TRBJ1-1 TRBV12-3/TRBV12-4 many NA TGTGCCAGCACCCCCTTTCGCGGGGATGACACTGAAGCTTTCTTT CASTPFRGDDTEAFF
TRBJ2-5 TRBV28 many NA TGTGCCAGCAGTTCACAGGGAGGCGAAGAGACCCAGTACTTC CASSSQGGEETQYF
TRBJ1-2 TRBV5-6 few NA TGTGCCAGCAGCTTGACTGTAACGGGTCCTTATGGCTACACCTTC CASSLTVTGPYGYTF
TRBJ1-5 TRBV24-1 NA NA TGTGCCACCTCACAGAATAGCAATCAGCCCCAGCATTTT CATSQNSNQPQHF
TRBJ2-5 TRBV20-1 many NA TGCAGTGCTACCAACAACGGGGAGACCCAGTACTTC CSATNNGETQYF
TRBJ2-1 TRBV6-1 few TRBD2 TGTGCCAGCAGAGCGGGACGAGCCAATGAGCAGTTCTTC CASRAGRANEQFF
TRBJ1-2 TRBV9 NA NA TGTGCCAGCAGCGTGACCACCGGACAGAGCCCTAACTATGGCTACACCTTC CASSVTTGQSPNYGYTF
TRBJ2-5 TRBV6-1 NA TRBD2 TGTGCCAGCAACCGACTAGCGGGAGGGACCCAGTACTTC CASNRLAGGTQYF
TRBJ1-1 TRBV12-3/TRBV12-4 many NA TGTGCCAGCAGTCCTACTCGGGGGGCGAACACTGAAGCTTTCTTT CASSPTRGANTEAFF
TRBJ2-5 TRBV19 many TRBD2 TGTGCCAGCTCGAGACTAGCGGGCGAACAAGAGACCCAGTACTTC CASSRLAGEQETQYF
TRBJ2-5 TRBV7-9 many NA TGTGCCAGCAGCTTAGAGGGCGTACAAGAGACCCAGTACTTC CASSLEGVQETQYF
TRBJ2-1 TRBV29-1 NA NA TGCAGCGTTGAACCCGGGAACCCCTACAATGAGCAGTTCTTC CSVEPGNPYNEQFF
TRBJ2-5 TRBV20-1 NA TRBD1 TGCAGTGCCCAAAGAGGGGGCCCAGAGCAACAGTACTTC CSAQRGGPEQQYF
TRBJ1-2 TRBV2 many TRBD1 TGTGCCAGCAGTGATATGGGACAGGGGATTGGTGGCTACACCTTC CASSDMGQGIGGYTF
TRBJ2-2 TRBV11-3 many TRBD2 TGTGCCAGCAGCTTAGGGTCTAGCGGGCTGAACACCGGGGAGCTGTTTTTT CASSLGSSGLNTGELFF
TRBJ1-2 TRBV3-1 many NA TGTGCCAGCAGCCGCCTAACGGCAGGGCTTGGCTATGGCTACACCTTC CASSRLTAGLGYGYTF
TRBJ2-2 TRBV24-1 NA TRBD1 TGTGCCACCAGTGATCCGGACAGGGGCGCGGACACCGGGGAGCTGTTTTTT CATSDPDRGADTGELFF
TRBJ2-3 TRBV7-2 NA TRBD2 TGTGCCAGCAGCTTAGACGGGGGGGGTAGCACAGATACGCAGTATTTT CASSLDGGGSTDTQYF
TRBJ2-7 TRBV14 NA NA TGTGCCAGCATCCAAAAGTCCCCAGCCAGGCACTACGAGCAGTACTTC CASIQKSPARHYEQYF
TRBJ2-7 TRBV27 many NA TGTGCCAGCAGTCTCCTGACAGACTCAGGGTACGAGCAGTACTTC CASSLLTDSGYEQYF
TRBJ1-5 TRBV7-2 few NA TGTGCCAGCAGCTTAGGGACAGCCCTGAATCAGCCCCAGCATTTT CASSLGTALNQPQHF
TRBJ2-2 TRBV30 NA NA TGTGCCTGGAGTGTACGGACGAACACCGGGGAGCTGTTTTTT CAWSVRTNTGELFF
TRBJ2-3 TRBV6-1 NA TRBD2 TGTGCCAGCAGTGAGAGCGGGGGTACGCAGTATTTT CASSESGGTQYF